A selection of T cell receptor beta chains follows, all from one sample in a study of PD-L1 blockade in urothelial cancer. Measured with immunoSEQ multiplex PCR; TCRdb has only the in-frame clones, and not every one. This sample has under 40,000 clones; roughly 90% occur once, and the top ten carry around 8.3%. The sample was PBMCs, taken around atezolizumab (anti-PD-L1) treatment. These receptors all come from a man aged 65-85 years with urothelial cancer. The CDR3 runs from the conserved cysteine through the conserved F or W. The D gene is left open where the match is weak. Clone size, where shown, is once, few, many, or a class for clones that have expanded.

abundance	v_gene	d_gene	j_gene	CDR3nt	CDR3aa
NA	TRBV7-6	TRBD2	TRBJ2-2	TGTGCCAGCAGCTTAGGCCCAGCGGGAGGTACCGGGGAGCTGTTTTTT	CASSLGPAGGTGELFF
NA	TRBV28	TRBD1	TRBJ1-1	TGTGCCACCCAACAGGGGGCGGACACTGAAGCTTTCTTT	CATQQGADTEAFF
NA	TRBV6-5	NA	TRBJ2-2	TGTGCCAGCACCTACAGCTTCACCGGGGAGCTGTTTTTT	CASTYSFTGELFF
NA	TRBV28	NA	TRBJ2-7	TGTGCCAGCAGTCCCCCCGGAGTTTTCTCCTACGAGCAGTACTTC	CASSPPGVFSYEQYF
NA	TRBV2	TRBD2	TRBJ2-3	TGTGCCAGCAGTGAGGGAGGCGGGGGAGATACGCAGTATTTT	CASSEGGGGDTQYF
NA	TRBV18	NA	TRBJ2-7	TGTGCCAGCTCACCACGAAGCGCGGACGAGCAGTACTTC	CASSPRSADEQYF
NA	TRBV2	TRBD1	TRBJ1-5	TGTGCCAGCAGTTATTCCGGGACAGGTGGTTTCGGACAGCCCCAGCATTTT	CASSYSGTGGFGQPQHF
NA	TRBV7-3	TRBD2	TRBJ2-1	TGTGCCAGCAGCTTTACTAGCGGGAGTTATGAGCAGTTCTTC	CASSFTSGSYEQFF
NA	TRBV4-2	NA	TRBJ2-7	TGTGCCAGCAGCACCCGGACACCACCCTACGAGCAGTACTTC	CASSTRTPPYEQYF
once	TRBV5-1	NA	TRBJ2-1	TGCGCCAGCAGCCCGGGGGACAGCAATGAGCAGTTCTTC	CASSPGDSNEQFF
NA	TRBV2	NA	TRBJ2-2	TGTGCCAGCAGTGATAGGAGGGCATTAGACGGGGAGCTGTTTTTT	CASSDRRALDGELFF
NA	TRBV25-1	TRBD1	TRBJ2-3	TGTGCCAGCAGGGGGGACAGGGGGGATACGCAGTATTTT	CASRGDRGDTQYF
NA	TRBV11-2	NA	TRBJ2-7	TGTGCCAGCAGCAGTTACGGGGGCTACGAGCAGTACTTC	CASSSYGGYEQYF
NA	TRBV2	NA	TRBJ1-2	TGTGCCAGCGGGGGGGAGGGCTATGGCTACACCTTC	CASGGEGYGYTF
NA	TRBV5-1	TRBD1	TRBJ2-1	TGCGCCAGCAGCCCACGACAGGGGGGGAATGAGCAGTTCTTC	CASSPRQGGNEQFF
NA	TRBV6-5	NA	TRBJ2-5	TGTGCCAGCAGTAATACCCTAGGCCGGGAGACCCAGTACTTC	CASSNTLGRETQYF
NA	TRBV15	TRBD1	TRBJ2-5	TGTGCCACCGCGATTGGACAGGTCGAGGAGACCCAGTACTTC	CATAIGQVEETQYF
NA	TRBV6-6	NA	TRBJ1-5	TGTGCCAGCACATCCGAAGCCTCAACGGGGCAGCCCCAGCATTTT	CASTSEASTGQPQHF
NA	TRBV5-6	NA	TRBJ1-5	TGTGCCAGCAGCCCTTGGACGACAGGCATCAATCAGCCCCAGCATTTT	CASSPWTTGINQPQHF
few	TRBV28	TRBD2	TRBJ2-7	TGTGCCAGCATTACTAGCGGGCAAAGCTCCTACGAGCAGTACTTC	CASITSGQSSYEQYF
NA	TRBV30	TRBD1	TRBJ2-3	TGTGCCTGGAGTGTGGGACAGAGAGATACGCAGTATTTT	CAWSVGQRDTQYF
few	TRBV20-1	NA	TRBJ1-1	TGCAGTGCTAAAATAGGGGTGCAAGCTTTCTTT	CSAKIGVQAFF
NA	TRBV7-9	NA	TRBJ2-3	TGTGCCAGCAGCTTAACCGGAGTTTATACGCAGTATTTT	CASSLTGVYTQYF